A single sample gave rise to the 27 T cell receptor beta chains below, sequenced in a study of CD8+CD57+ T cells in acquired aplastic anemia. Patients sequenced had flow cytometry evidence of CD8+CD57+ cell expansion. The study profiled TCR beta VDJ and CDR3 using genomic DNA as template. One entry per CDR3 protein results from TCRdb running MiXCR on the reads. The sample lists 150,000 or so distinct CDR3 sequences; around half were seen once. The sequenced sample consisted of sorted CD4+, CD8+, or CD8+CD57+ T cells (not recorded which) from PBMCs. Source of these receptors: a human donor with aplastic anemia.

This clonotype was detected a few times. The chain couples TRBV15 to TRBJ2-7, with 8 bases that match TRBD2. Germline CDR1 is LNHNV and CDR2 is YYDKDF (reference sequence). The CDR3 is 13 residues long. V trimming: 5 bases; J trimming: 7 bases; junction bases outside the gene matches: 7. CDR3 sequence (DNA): TGTGCCACCAGCTCGGGGGGGCCGGGTGAGCAGTACTTC. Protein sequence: CATSSGGPGEQYF.

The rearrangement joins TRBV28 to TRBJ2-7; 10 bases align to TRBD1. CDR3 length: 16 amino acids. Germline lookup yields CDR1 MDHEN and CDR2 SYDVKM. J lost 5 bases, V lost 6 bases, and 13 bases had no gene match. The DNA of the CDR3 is TGTGCCAGCAGCTCCACTCGTCAAGACAGGGGGCACGAGCAGTACTTC. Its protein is CASSSTRQDRGHEQYF.

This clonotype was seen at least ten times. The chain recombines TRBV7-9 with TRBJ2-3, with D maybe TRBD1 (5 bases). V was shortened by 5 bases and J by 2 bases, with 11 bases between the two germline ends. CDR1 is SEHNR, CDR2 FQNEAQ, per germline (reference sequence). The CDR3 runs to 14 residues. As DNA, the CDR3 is TGTGCCAGCAGCGTAACAGGAGACACAGATACGCAGTATTTT. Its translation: CASSVTGDTDTQYF.

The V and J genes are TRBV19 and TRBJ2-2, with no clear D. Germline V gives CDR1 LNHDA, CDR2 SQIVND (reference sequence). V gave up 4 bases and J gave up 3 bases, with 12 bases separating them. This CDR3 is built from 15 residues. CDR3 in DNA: TGTGCCAGTAGTAGTCGCAGGCTAGACACCGGGGAGCTGTTTTTT. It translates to CASSSRRLDTGELFF.

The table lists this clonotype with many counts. The CDR3, as DNA: TGTGCCATCCGACAAGGGGGGGACAATGAGCAGTTCTTC. It yields the protein CAIRQGGDNEQFF. The rearrangement uses TRBV10-3 and TRBJ2-1, with TRBD2 as a possible D gene (7 bases). V was clipped by 8 bases and J by 5 bases, with 13 bases between them. Germline V gene sequence: CDR1 ENHRY, CDR2 SYGVKD. This CDR3 contains 13 residues.

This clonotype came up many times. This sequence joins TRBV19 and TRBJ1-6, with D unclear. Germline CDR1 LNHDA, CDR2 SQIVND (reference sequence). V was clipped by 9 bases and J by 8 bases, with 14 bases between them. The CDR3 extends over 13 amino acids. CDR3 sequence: CASADGRDSPLHF. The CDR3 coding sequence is TGTGCCAGCGCTGACGGCCGGGATTCACCCCTCCACTTT.

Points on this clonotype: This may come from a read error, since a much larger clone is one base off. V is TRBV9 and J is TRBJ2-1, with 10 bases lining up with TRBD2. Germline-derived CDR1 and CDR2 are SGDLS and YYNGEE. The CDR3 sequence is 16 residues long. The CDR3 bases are TGTGCCGGCAGCGTAGGACCCAGCGGGGGGGCCAATGAGCAGTTCTTC. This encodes CAGSVGPSGGANEQFF.

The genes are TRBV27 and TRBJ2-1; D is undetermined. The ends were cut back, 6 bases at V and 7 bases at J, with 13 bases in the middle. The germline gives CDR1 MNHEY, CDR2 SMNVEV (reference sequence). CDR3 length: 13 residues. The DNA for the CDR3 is TGTGCCAGCAGCCAGGACGGCCGTAATGAGCAGTTCTTC. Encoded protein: CASSQDGRNEQFF.

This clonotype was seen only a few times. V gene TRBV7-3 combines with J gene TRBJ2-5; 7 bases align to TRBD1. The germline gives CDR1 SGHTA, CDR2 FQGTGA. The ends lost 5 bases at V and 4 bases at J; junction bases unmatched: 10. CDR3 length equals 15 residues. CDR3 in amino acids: CASSPQGTWGETQYF. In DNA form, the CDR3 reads TGTGCCAGCAGCCCACAGGGGACCTGGGGAGAGACCCAGTACTTC.

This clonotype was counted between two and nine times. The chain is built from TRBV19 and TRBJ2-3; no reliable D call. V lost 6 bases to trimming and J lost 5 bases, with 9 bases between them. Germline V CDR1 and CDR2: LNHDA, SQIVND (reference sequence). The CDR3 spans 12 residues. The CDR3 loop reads CASSLAGDTQYF. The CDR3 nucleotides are TGTGCCAGTAGCCTGGCAGGAGATACGCAGTATTTT.

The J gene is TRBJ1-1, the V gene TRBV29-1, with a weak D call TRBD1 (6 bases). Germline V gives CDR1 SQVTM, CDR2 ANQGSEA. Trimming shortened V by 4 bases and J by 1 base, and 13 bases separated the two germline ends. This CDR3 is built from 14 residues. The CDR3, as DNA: TGCAGCGTTGCTCCAAGGGGGGCGAACACTGAAGCTTTCTTT. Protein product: CSVAPRGANTEAFF.

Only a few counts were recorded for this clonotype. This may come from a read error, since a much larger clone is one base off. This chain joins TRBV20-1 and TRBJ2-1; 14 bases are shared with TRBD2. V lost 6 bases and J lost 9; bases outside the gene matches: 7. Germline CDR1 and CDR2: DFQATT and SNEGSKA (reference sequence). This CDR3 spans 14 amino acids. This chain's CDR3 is CSATGTSGGVEQFF. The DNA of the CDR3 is TGCAGTGCAACCGGGACTAGCGGGGGTGTTGAGCAGTTCTTC.

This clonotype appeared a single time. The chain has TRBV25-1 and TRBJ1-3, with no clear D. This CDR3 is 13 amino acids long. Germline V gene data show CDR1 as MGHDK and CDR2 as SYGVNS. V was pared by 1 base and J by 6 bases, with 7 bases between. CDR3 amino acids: CASSESVVNTIYF. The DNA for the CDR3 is TGTGCCAGCAGTGAATCCGTTGTAAACACCATATATTTT.

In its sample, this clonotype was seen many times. Here the CDR3 DNA reads TGTGCCAGTAGTATAGACAACAGTGAAAAACTGTTTTTT. It specifies CASSIDNSEKLFF. This chain joins TRBV19 and TRBJ1-4; no clear D. Germline values: CDR1 LNHDA, CDR2 SQIVND (reference sequence). The CDR3 length is 13 residues. Trimming took off 0 bases at V and 7 bases at J, with 6 bases between the two ends.

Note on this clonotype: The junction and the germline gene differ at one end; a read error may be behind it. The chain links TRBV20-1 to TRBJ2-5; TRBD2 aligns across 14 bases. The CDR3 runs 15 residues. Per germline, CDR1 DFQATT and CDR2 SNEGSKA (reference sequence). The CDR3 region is CSAPGLAGAQETQHF. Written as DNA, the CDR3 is TGCAGTGCACCGGGACTAGCGGGGGCTCAAGAGACCCAGCACTTC.

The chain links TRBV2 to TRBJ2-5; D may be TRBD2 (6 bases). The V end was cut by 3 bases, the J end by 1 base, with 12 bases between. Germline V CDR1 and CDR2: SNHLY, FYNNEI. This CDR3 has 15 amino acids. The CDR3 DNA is TGTGCCAGCAGTGAGGGGGGAATTAGCCAAGAGACCCAGTACTTC. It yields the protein CASSEGGISQETQYF.

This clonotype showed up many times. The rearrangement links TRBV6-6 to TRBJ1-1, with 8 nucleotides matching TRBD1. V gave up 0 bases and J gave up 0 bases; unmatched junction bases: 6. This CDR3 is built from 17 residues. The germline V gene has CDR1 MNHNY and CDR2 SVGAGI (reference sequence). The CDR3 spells CASSYSRAGGMNTEAFF. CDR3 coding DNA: TGTGCCAGCAGTTACTCGAGGGCAGGGGGCATGAACACTGAAGCTTTCTTT.

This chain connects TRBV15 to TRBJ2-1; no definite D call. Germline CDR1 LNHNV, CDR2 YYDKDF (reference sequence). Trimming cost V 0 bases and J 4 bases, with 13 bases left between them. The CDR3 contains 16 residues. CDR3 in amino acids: CATSRDVGLGYNEQFF. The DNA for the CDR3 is TGTGCCACCAGCAGAGATGTCGGTTTGGGTTACAATGAGCAGTTCTTC.

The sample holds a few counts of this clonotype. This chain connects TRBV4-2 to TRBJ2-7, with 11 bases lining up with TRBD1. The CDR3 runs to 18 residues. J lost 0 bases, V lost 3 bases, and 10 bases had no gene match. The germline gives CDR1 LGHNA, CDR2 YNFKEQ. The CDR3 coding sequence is TGTGCCAGCAGCCAGGTACCGGGACAGGGGGGTAACTCCTACGAGCAGTACGTC. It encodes CASSQVPGQGGNSYEQYV.

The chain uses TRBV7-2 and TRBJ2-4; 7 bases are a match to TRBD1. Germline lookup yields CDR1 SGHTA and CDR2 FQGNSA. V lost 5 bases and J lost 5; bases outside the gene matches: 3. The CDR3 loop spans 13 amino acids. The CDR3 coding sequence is TGTGCCAGCAGCCGGGACAGTGAAAACATTCAGTACTTC. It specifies CASSRDSENIQYF.

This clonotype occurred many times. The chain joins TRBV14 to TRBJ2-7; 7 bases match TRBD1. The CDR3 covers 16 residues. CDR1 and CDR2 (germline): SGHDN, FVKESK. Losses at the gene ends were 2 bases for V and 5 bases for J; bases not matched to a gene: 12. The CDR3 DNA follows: TGTGCCAGCAGCCAATTACGGGACAGCCCGATTAACGAGCAGTACTTC. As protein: CASSQLRDSPINEQYF.

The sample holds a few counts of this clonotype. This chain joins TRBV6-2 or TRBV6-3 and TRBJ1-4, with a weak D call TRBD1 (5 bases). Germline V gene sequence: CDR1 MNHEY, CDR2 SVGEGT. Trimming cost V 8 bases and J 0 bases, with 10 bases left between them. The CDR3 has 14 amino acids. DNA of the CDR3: TGTGCCAGCGGGGGGTCCGCAACTAATGAAAAACTGTTTTTT. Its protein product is CASGGSATNEKLFF.

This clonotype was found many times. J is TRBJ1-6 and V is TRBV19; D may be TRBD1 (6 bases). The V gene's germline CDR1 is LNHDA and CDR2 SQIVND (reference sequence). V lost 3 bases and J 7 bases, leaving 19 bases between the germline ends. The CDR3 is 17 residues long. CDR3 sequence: CASSMGGGGELNSPLHF. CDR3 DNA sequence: TGTGCCAGTAGTATGGGGGGAGGGGGAGAATTGAATTCACCCCTCCACTTT.

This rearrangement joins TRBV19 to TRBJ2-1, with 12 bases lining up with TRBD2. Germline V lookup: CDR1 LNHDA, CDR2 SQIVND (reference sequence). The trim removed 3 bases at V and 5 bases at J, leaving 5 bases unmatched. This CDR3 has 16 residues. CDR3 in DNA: TGTGCCAGTAGTATCCTACTAGCGGGGGGTAACAATGAGCAGTTCTTC. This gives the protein CASSILLAGGNNEQFF.

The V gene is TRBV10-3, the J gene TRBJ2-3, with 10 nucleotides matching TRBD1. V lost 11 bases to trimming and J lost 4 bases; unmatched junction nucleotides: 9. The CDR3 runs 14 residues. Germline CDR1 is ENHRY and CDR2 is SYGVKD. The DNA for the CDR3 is TGTGCCGTCGGACAGGGGGGAGGGCCAGATACGCAGTATTTT. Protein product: CAVGQGGGPDTQYF.

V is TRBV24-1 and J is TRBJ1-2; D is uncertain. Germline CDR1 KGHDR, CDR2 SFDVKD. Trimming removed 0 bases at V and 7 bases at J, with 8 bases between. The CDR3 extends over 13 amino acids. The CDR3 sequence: CATSDLQEGGYTF. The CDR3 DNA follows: TGTGCCACCAGTGATTTGCAGGAGGGTGGCTACACCTTC.

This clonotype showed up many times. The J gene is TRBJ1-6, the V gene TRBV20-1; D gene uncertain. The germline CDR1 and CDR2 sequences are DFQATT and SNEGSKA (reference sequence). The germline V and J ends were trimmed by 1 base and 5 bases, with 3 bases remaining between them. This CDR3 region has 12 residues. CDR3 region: CSARGHNSPLHF. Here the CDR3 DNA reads TGCAGTGCTAGAGGTCATAATTCACCCCTCCACTTT.